One and the same sample provided the 10 T cell receptor beta chains below, sequenced in a study of blood T cell repertoires in COVID-19 (dated by TCRdb to the early 2020s). Preparation of the library involved the immunoSEQ multiplex PCR assay. TCRdb stores this immuneACCESS table with in-frame sequences only. Part of the clones is absent; in the studies checked, under half of the shortfall reflects unresolved V genes, and no reason is known for the rest. This sample is represented by approximately 310,000 clones; around 87% of them were singletons. Around 8% of the sample is held by the ten biggest clonotypes. The sample was peripheral blood. The receptors were sampled from a woman in her forties or fifties who had recovered from COVID-19.

This chain links TRBV21-1 with TRBJ2-7; whether TRBD1, the table's D call, matches the DNA was not checked. TRBV21-1 represents a pseudogene. This CDR3 comprises 19 residues. CDR3 region: CASSKRPGTRDRGSGEQYF. The DNA for the CDR3 is TGTGCCAGCAGCAAAAGACCCGGTACCCGGGACAGGGGCTCGGGGGAGCAGTACTTC.

This chain uses TRBV6-5 with TRBJ1-1; TRBD1 aligns across 7 bases. This CDR3 region has 14 residues. Trimming at V came to 4 bases and at J to 4 bases, leaving 6 bases not matched to a gene. Per the germline V gene, CDR1 is MNHEY and CDR2 is SVGAGI. CDR3 sequence (DNA): TGTGCCAGCAGTTTAATACAGGGGAGCACTGAAGCTTTCTTT. It codes for CASSLIQGSTEAFF.

CDR3 bases: TGTGCCAGTAGCAGACTAGCGGGGGGGTATACCGGGGAGCTGTTTTTT. It encodes CASSRLAGGYTGELFF. The gene calls are TRBV19 and TRBJ2-2; 14 bases are shared with TRBD2. V lost 6 bases to trimming and J lost 5 bases; unmatched junction nucleotides: 5. This CDR3 has 16 amino acids. Looked up from germline, CDR1 is LNHDA and CDR2 is SQIVND (reference sequence).

The chain employs TRBV7-8 and TRBJ2-2; 8 positions agree with TRBD2. The CDR3 sequence is 13 residues long. Germline CDR1 SGHVS, CDR2 FQNEAQ. Unmatched junction bases numbered 12, after V lost 11 bases and J lost 10 bases. The CDR3 DNA reads TGTGCCTCGCGAATTAGCGGGACGCAGGAGCTGTTTTTT. Translation gives CASRISGTQELFF.

V usage is TRBV29-1 and J usage is TRBJ2-2; possible D gene TRBD1, 6 bases. V lost 7 bases, J lost 6 bases, and 15 bases lay in between. CDR1 is SQVTM, CDR2 ANQGSEA, per germline. The CDR3 loop spans 13 amino acids. The DNA for the CDR3 is TGCAGCGCCGTCAGGGGTGGGGCCGGGGAGCTGTTTTTT. Its translation is CSAVRGGAGELFF.

V gene TRBV27 combines with J gene TRBJ2-7; 11 bases are shared with TRBD2. J gave up 5 bases and V 6 bases, and 9 bases lay outside the gene matches. The CDR3 totals 15 residues. Germline CDR1 reads MNHEY; CDR2 reads SMNVEV (reference sequence). The CDR3 spells CASSLRLAGRNEQYF. In DNA form, the CDR3 reads TGTGCCAGCAGCCTCCGACTAGCGGGGCGCAACGAGCAGTACTTC.

The chain is built from TRBV2 and TRBJ1-4, with unresolved D. Trimming shortened V by 5 bases and J by 0 bases, and 7 bases separated the two germline ends. The length of the CDR3 is 14 residues. Germline V lookup: CDR1 SNHLY, CDR2 FYNNEI. The CDR3 reads CASSREATNEKLFF. The CDR3 DNA reads TGTGCCAGCAGTAGAGAAGCAACTAATGAAAAACTGTTTTTT.

The chain recombines TRBV5-6 with TRBJ1-3, with D tentatively TRBD1 (6 bases). The ends were cut back, 4 bases at V and 3 bases at J, with 14 bases in the middle. Per germline, CDR1 SGHDT and CDR2 YYEEEE. The CDR3 is made up of 15 amino acids. The CDR3: CASSPTGTRGNTIYF. CDR3 sequence (DNA): TGTGCCAGCAGCCCAACCGGGACACGTGGAAACACCATATATTTT.

The chain employs TRBV7-2 and TRBJ2-3, with 7 positions matching TRBD2. Looked up from germline, CDR1 is SGHTA and CDR2 is FQGNSA. Trimming removed 3 bases from V and 5 bases from J; junction bases left unmatched: 5. The length of the CDR3 is 14 residues. In nucleotides, the CDR3 is TGTGCCAGCAGCTTCGGACTAGTTGGAGATACGCAGTATTTT. Translation: CASSFGLVGDTQYF.

The chain is built from TRBV4-1 and TRBJ1-4, with 8 bases identical to TRBD1. Germline V lookup: CDR1 MGHRA, CDR2 YSYEKL. The V and J ends lost 3 bases and 8 bases, in that order; junction bases with no gene match: 8. The CDR3 is made up of 15 amino acids. The CDR3, as DNA: TGCGCCAGCAGCCACGGACAGGGTTTAGACGAAAAACTGTTTTTT. This translates into CASSHGQGLDEKLFF.